This record concerns one T cell receptor (beta chain) sequence. Its antigen is not known. The sample comes from a study of CD8 T cells in Susac syndrome. Sequencing targeted TCR beta in blood CD8+ and CD4+ T cells. The multiple sclerosis control group comprised treatment-naive patients with stable or active relapsing-remitting disease. Study-wide findings and caveats: The study acknowledged a relatively small number of individuals in its TCR sequencing and HLA analysis.

V was clipped by 4 bases and J by 2 bases, with 12 bases between them. The germline CDR1 and CDR2 sequences are KGHSH and LQKENI. The length of the CDR3 is 14 residues. RNA amounts of roughly 0.5 to 1 ug underwent reverse transcription with random hexamers. In TCRdb, the immunoSEQ multiplex PCR reads were re-called with MiXCR into one record per CDR3 protein. The sample lists a few hundred thousand distinct CDR3 sequences, around 93% occurring once. This TCR derives from a human donor with multiple sclerosis. Sequencing input: CD4+ T cells from PBMCs. V usage is TRBV18 and J usage is TRBJ2-7; D is possibly TRBD1 (5 bases). The CDR3 coding sequence is TGTGCCAGCTCACTGGACAAGGGGCCCTACGAGCAGTACTTC. Its translation is CASSLDKGPYEQYF.